The 26 T cell receptor beta chains below all came from one sample that was sequenced in a study of shared T cell receptors in the human thymus. TCRdb keeps only in-frame clones here, not all; method: immunoSEQ multiplex PCR. The sample contains more than 550,000 clones, approximately 89% of which appear only once. A further study also used this sample, focusing on human thymus T cells.

Sequencing was done on a sample of thymocytes. These TCRs come from a boy in the first two years of life with a congenital heart defect.

The CDR3 DNA follows: TGTGCCAGCAGCTTAGGGATCGGGACTACGTTGTACGAGCAGTACTTC. Residues: CASSLGIGTTLYEQYF. The genes are TRBV11-2 and TRBJ2-7; 7 bases line up with TRBD2. The CDR3 sequence is 16 residues long. CDR1 is SGHAT, CDR2 FQNNGV, per germline. After removal of 1 base from V and 4 bases from J, the junction contained 10 bases not matched to a gene.

Points on this clone: At the DNA level, this CDR3 is encoded by other sequences in the same sample as well. The chain joins TRBV29-1 to TRBJ1-1; TRBD1 is a possible D gene (6 bases). The V gene's germline CDR1 is SQVTM and CDR2 ANQGSEA. The germline V and J ends were trimmed by 3 bases and 6 bases, with 11 bases remaining between them. The CDR3 contains 12 residues. CDR3 nucleotides: TGCAGCGTTGACAGGGGACGTGCTGAAGCTTTCTTT. This encodes CSVDRGRAEAFF.

The V gene is TRBV27, the J gene TRBJ1-2, with TRBD1 as a possible D gene (5 bases). Germline V lookup: CDR1 MNHEY, CDR2 SMNVEV (reference sequence). The CDR3 covers 12 residues. V dropped 8 bases and J dropped 8 bases, with 15 bases sitting between them. The CDR3 is CASSGPWGGYTF. Written as DNA, the CDR3 is TGTGCCAGCTCCGGCCCTTGGGGCGGCTACACCTTC.

As for this clone: Other DNA variants within this sample encode the same CDR3. The chain uses TRBV4-3 and TRBJ1-6; 9 bases map to TRBD1. Per germline, CDR1 LGHNA and CDR2 YSLEER. With 3 bases clipped from V and 5 bases from J, the junction kept 8 bases outside the gene matches. This CDR3 has 17 residues. CDR3 DNA: TGCGCCAGCAGCCAGGGACCCGGGACAGGGAATAATTCACCCCTCCACTTT. Its translation: CASSQGPGTGNNSPLHF.

J is TRBJ1-1 and V is TRBV7-9; weak D call: TRBD1 (5 bases). Germline CDR1 is SEHNR and CDR2 is FQNEAQ (reference sequence). This CDR3 contains 13 residues. V dropped 6 bases and J dropped 1 base, with 9 bases sitting between them. The CDR3 is CASRFRANTEAFF. The DNA for the CDR3 is TGTGCCAGCAGATTCAGGGCGAACACTGAAGCTTTCTTT.

The CDR3 loop reads CARSLGRAGASEQFF. CDR3 coding DNA: TGTGCCAGAAGCTTGGGGAGAGCGGGAGCGAGCGAGCAGTTCTTC. The chain couples TRBV5-3 to TRBJ2-1, with 8 bases identical to TRBD2. TRBV5-3 is recorded as an ORF, its role being uncertain. J gave up 10 bases and V 0 bases, and 9 bases lay outside the gene matches. The CDR3 sequence is 15 residues long.

This chain joins TRBV19 and TRBJ2-3, with 9 bases matching TRBD1. The CDR3 spans 16 residues. V lost 6 bases to trimming and J lost 11 bases; unmatched junction nucleotides: 18. CDR1 and CDR2 from the germline V gene are LNHDA and SQIVND (reference sequence). The chain's CDR3 is CASSCLGTGCSRGQYF. The CDR3 DNA sequence: TGTGCCAGTAGCTGCCTGGGGACAGGGTGTTCGCGCGGGCAGTATTTT.

The chain has TRBV5-6 and TRBJ2-7, with a weak D call TRBD2 (6 bases). The CDR3 consists of 16 residues. CDR1 and CDR2 (germline): SGHDT, YYEEEE. V dropped 4 bases and J dropped 0 bases, with 17 bases sitting between them. CDR3 DNA: TGTGCCAGCAGCCCGTACCGGGACTCCATCTCCTACGAGCAGTACTTC. As protein: CASSPYRDSISYEQYF.

V usage is TRBV2 and J usage is TRBJ2-7; TRBD1 might be the D (6 bases). Trimming cost V 6 bases and J 3 bases, with 12 bases left between them. The germline V gene encodes CDR1 SNHLY and CDR2 FYNNEI. The CDR3 has 13 amino acids. This CDR3 is CASRRGIFYEQYF. For the CDR3, the DNA is TGTGCCAGCAGGAGGGGGATCTTCTACGAGCAGTACTTC.

The V gene is TRBV10-2, the J gene TRBJ2-1, with 8 bases aligning to TRBD2. CDR3 length: 15 residues. The ends lost 5 bases at V and 1 base at J; junction bases unmatched: 4. CDR1 WSHSY and CDR2 SAAADI come from the germline V gene. The CDR3 sequence is CASSPSGRSYNEQFF. CDR3 coding DNA: TGCGCCAGCAGTCCGAGCGGGAGATCCTACAATGAGCAGTTCTTC.

The J gene is TRBJ2-7, the V gene TRBV11-2, with a weak D call TRBD2 (5 bases). Per the germline V gene, CDR1 is SGHAT and CDR2 is FQNNGV. V lost 9 bases and J lost 3, with 15 bases in between. The CDR3 runs to 13 residues. The DNA for the CDR3 is TGTGCCAGAGACCGGGCCCGGGGCTACGAGCAGTACTTC. Protein: CARDRARGYEQYF.

The chain joins TRBV5-1 to TRBJ2-7; the D gene is possibly TRBD1 (6 bases). Looked up from germline, CDR1 is SGHRS and CDR2 is YFSETQ. There are 14 residues in the CDR3. Trimming removed 4 bases at V and 2 bases at J, with 13 bases between. CDR3 sequence: CASSTGWGTYEQYF. In DNA form, the CDR3 reads TGCGCCAGCAGCACAGGGTGGGGAACCTACGAGCAGTACTTC.

V and J are TRBV9 and TRBJ2-7; TRBD1 aligns across 11 bases. Per germline, CDR1 SGDLS and CDR2 YYNGEE. V lost 7 bases to trimming and J lost 4 bases; unmatched junction nucleotides: 10. The CDR3 length is 15 residues. The CDR3, as DNA: TGTGCCAGCGGCGCGGGAGGACAGGGGGCGTACGAGCAGTACTTC. It yields the protein CASGAGGQGAYEQYF.

This sequence joins TRBV28 and TRBJ2-1; D may be TRBD2 (6 bases). Trimming removed 7 bases at V and 4 bases at J, with 17 bases between. The CDR3 loop spans 15 amino acids. Germline loops: CDR1 MDHEN, CDR2 SYDVKM. The CDR3, as DNA: TGTGCCAGCACCGCGATCCGGGACTTATACAATGAGCAGTTCTTC. It translates to CASTAIRDLYNEQFF.

For the CDR3, the DNA is TGTGCCAGCAGCCAAGGGGCGGAGGGCTACAATGAGCAGTTCTTC. It translates to CASSQGAEGYNEQFF. V gene TRBV14 combines with J gene TRBJ2-1; D is possibly TRBD2 (6 bases). CDR3 length: 15 amino acids. Germline V CDR1 and CDR2: SGHDN, FVKESK. V was pared by 1 base and J by 3 bases, with 10 bases between.

This clone was recorded only once. Other nucleotide sequences from this sample produce the same CDR3. CDR3 protein: CASSSEREKEETQYF. The CDR3 DNA reads as TGTGCCAGCAGTTCGGAGAGGGAGAAGGAAGAGACCCAGTACTTC. The chain is built from TRBV28 and TRBJ2-5; maybe TRBD2 (5 bases). This CDR3 comprises 15 residues. From germline, CDR1 is MDHEN and CDR2 SYDVKM. Trimming stripped 4 bases from V and 3 bases from J, with 15 bases between. Based on the CDR3 plus reference TRBV28 and TRBJ2-5, the full variable domain is DVKVTQSSRYLVKRTGEKVFLECVQDMDHENMFWYRQDPGLGLRLIYFSYDVKMKEKGDIPEGYSVSREKKERFSLILESASTNQTSMYLCASSSEREKEETQYFGPGTRLLVL.

This clone occurred a few times. V is TRBV29-1 and J is TRBJ2-3, with D unclear. This CDR3 is 13 amino acids long. V gave up 6 bases and J gave up 0 bases, with 10 bases separating them. Germline CDR1 reads SQVTM; CDR2 reads ANQGSEA. CDR3 bases: TGCAGCGTAAGGCAGACTAGCACAGATACGCAGTATTTT. It translates to CSVRQTSTDTQYF.

V usage is TRBV6-5 and J usage is TRBJ2-1; D gene ambiguous. V shed 6 bases and J shed 7 bases, with 13 bases lying between them. CDR1 and CDR2 (germline): MNHEY, SVGAGI. This CDR3 region has 13 residues. The DNA of the CDR3 is TGTGCCAGCAGCTCCGCGACTGATAATGAGCAGTTCTTC. It codes for CASSSATDNEQFF.

The rearrangement uses TRBV5-1 and TRBJ1-4, with D perhaps TRBD1 (5 bases). V was cut by 0 bases and J by 5 bases, with 17 bases left in between. The CDR3 runs 17 residues. Germline V gene data show CDR1 as SGHRS and CDR2 as YFSETQ. CDR3 residues: CASSLEQDSADNEKLFF. CDR3 DNA sequence: TGCGCCAGCAGCTTGGAACAGGATTCGGCGGACAATGAAAAACTGTTTTTT.

V is TRBV2 and J is TRBJ2-7; 13 bases map to TRBD2. CDR3 size: 15 residues. Germline CDR1 SNHLY, CDR2 FYNNEI. V trimming: 6 bases; J trimming: 4 bases; junction bases outside the gene matches: 6. CDR3 loop: CASSRTSGSGYEQYF. The CDR3 nucleotides read TGTGCCAGCAGCCGGACTAGCGGGAGTGGGTACGAGCAGTACTTC.

This rearrangement joins TRBV30 to TRBJ2-1; the D is unclear. Germline V gene lookup returns CDR1 GTSNPN and CDR2 SVGIG (reference sequence). Between the trimmed V and J ends, which lost 2 bases and 0 bases, there was a span of 5 bases. This CDR3 spans 13 amino acids. The CDR3 nucleotides are TGTGCCTGGAGTAATAGCTCCTACAATGAGCAGTTCTTC. Translated: CAWSNSSYNEQFF.

The V and J genes are TRBV9 and TRBJ1-3; a weak D match, TRBD1 (5 bases). Deletions cut 0 bases from V and 0 bases from J, with 16 bases between. Germline CDR1 SGDLS, CDR2 YYNGEE. This CDR3 has 18 residues. CDR3 coding DNA: TGTGCCAGCAGCGTAGGGGTCGGGGGTGCTACCTCTGGAAACACCATATATTTT. Amino acids: CASSVGVGGATSGNTIYF.

The V and J genes are TRBV14 and TRBJ2-7, with 9 bases identical to TRBD2. CDR3 length: 17 amino acids. V shed 2 bases and J 4 bases; nucleotides not matched to a gene: 12. Germline CDR1 SGHDN, CDR2 FVKESK. Here the CDR3 DNA reads TGTGCCAGCAGCCAACATTTTACTAGCGGGTTTCGGTACGAGCAGTACTTC. Protein: CASSQHFTSGFRYEQYF.

The chain has TRBV5-1 and TRBJ2-2, with D tentatively TRBD1 (6 bases). This CDR3 region has 15 residues. V was shortened by 4 bases and J by 4 bases, with 14 bases between the two germline ends. Germline V gene data show CDR1 as SGHRS and CDR2 as YFSETQ. DNA of the CDR3: TGCGCCAGCAGCGACCTAACAGGGTCCACCGGGGAGCTGTTTTTT. The encoded protein is CASSDLTGSTGELFF.

The chain combines TRBV12-5 with TRBJ1-5; possibly TRBD1 for D (5 bases). The germline CDR1 and CDR2 sequences are LGHNT and FRNRAP. This CDR3 spans 15 amino acids. Deletions cut 0 bases from V and 7 bases from J, with 13 bases between. CDR3 residues: CASGLVVRGQQPQHF. CDR3 in DNA: TGTGCTAGTGGTTTGGTAGTTAGGGGCCAGCAGCCCCAGCATTTT.

This clone was found a few times. The genes are TRBV4-3 and TRBJ2-1, with TRBD2 identical over 10 bases. The germline V gene has CDR1 LGHNA and CDR2 YSLEER. Germline trimming cut 0 bases from V and 8 bases from J; bases unmatched to any gene: 10. The CDR3 contains 17 residues. This chain's CDR3 is CASSQDLSGGACDEQFF. As DNA, the CDR3 is TGCGCCAGCAGCCAAGATCTAAGCGGGGGGGCATGCGATGAGCAGTTCTTC.